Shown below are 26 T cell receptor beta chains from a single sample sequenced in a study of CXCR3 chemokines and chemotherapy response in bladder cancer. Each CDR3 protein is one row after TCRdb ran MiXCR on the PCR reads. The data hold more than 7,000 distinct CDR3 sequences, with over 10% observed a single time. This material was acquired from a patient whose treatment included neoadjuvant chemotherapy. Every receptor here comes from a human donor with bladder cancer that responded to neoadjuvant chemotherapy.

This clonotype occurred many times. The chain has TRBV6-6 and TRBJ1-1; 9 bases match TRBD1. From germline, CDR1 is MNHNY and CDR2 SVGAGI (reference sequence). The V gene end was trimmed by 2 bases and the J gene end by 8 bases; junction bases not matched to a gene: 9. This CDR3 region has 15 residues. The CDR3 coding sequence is TGTGCCAGCAGTTACCCCGGGACAGGGAGGCCCGAAGCTTTCTTT. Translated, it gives CASSYPGTGRPEAFF.

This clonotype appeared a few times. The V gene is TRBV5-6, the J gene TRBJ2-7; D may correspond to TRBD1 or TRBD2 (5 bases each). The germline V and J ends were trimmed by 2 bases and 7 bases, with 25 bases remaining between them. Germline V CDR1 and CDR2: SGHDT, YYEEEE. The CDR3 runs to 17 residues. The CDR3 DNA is TGTGCCAGCAGCTTCTTCTCCGGGGCAGGAGGCTTGCGGGAGCAGTACTTC. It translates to CASSFFSGAGGLREQYF.

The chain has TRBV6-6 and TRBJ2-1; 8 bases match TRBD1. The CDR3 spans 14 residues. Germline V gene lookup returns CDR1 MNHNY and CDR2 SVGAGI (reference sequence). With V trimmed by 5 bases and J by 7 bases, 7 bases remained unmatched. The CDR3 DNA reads TGTGCCAGCAGTCCGCAGGGGGCTGGGAATGAGCAGTTCTTC. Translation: CASSPQGAGNEQFF.

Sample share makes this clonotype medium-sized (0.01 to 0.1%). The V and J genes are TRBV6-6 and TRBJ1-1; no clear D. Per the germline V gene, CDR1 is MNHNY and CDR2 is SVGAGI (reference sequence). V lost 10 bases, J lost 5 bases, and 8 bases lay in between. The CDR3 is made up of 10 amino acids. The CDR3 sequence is CATRRTEAFF. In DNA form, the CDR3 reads TGTGCCACCAGGAGGACTGAAGCTTTCTTT.

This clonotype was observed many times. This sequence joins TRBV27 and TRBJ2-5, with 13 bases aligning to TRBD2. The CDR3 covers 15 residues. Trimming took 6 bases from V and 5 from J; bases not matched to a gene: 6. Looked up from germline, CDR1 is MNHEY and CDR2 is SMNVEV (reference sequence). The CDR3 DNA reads TGTGCCAGCAGAACTAGCGGGGGGGTGGGGGAGACCCAGTACTTC. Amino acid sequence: CASRTSGGVGETQYF.

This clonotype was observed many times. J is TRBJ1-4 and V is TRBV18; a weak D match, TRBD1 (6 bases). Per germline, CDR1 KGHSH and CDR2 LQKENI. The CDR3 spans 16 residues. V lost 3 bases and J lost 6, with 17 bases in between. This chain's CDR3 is CASSPRTGLGDEKLFF. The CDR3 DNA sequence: TGTGCCAGCTCACCTCGAACAGGGTTGGGAGATGAAAAACTGTTTTTT.

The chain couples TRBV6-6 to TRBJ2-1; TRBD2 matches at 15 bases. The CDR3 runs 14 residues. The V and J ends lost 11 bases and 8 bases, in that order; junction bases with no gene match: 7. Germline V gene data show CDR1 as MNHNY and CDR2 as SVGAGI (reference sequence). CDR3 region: CAVLGLAGGHEQFF. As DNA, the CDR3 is TGTGCCGTTCTAGGACTAGCGGGGGGGCATGAGCAGTTCTTC.

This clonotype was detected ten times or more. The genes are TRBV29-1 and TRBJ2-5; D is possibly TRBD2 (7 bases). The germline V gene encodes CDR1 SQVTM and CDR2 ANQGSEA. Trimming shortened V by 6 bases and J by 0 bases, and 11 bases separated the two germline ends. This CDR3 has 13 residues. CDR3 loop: CSVRGAYQETQYF. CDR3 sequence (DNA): TGCAGCGTCCGGGGGGCTTACCAAGAGACCCAGTACTTC.

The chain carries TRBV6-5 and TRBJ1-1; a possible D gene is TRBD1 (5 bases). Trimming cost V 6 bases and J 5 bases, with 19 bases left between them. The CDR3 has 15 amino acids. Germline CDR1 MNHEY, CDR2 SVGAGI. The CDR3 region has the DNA TGTGCCAGCAGCCTCTCGTGGGGCGTAGTGACTGAAGCTTTCTTT. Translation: CASSLSWGVVTEAFF.

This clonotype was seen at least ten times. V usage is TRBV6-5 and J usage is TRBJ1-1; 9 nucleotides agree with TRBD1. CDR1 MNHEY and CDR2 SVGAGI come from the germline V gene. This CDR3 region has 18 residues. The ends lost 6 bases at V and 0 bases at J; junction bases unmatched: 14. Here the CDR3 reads CASRKNRDRVALNTEAFF. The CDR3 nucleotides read TGTGCCAGCAGAAAAAACCGGGACAGGGTGGCTCTGAACACTGAAGCTTTCTTT.

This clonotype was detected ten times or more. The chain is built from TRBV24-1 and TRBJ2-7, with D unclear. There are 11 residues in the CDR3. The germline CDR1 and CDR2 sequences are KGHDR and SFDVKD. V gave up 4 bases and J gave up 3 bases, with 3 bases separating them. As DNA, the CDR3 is TGTGCCACCAGTGACAACTACGAGCAGTACTTC. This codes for CATSDNYEQYF.

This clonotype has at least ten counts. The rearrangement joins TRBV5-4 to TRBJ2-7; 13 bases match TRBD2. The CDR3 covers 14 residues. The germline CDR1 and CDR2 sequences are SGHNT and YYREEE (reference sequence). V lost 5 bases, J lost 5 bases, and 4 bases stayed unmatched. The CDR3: CASRPGLAGNEQYF. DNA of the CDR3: TGTGCCAGCAGACCGGGACTAGCGGGGAACGAGCAGTACTTC.

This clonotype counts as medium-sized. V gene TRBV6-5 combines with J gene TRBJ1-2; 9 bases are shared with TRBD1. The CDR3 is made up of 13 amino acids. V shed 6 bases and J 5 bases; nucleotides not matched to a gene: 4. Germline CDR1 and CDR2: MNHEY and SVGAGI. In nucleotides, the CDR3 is TGTGCCAGCAGACTACAGGGGGCGTATGGCTACACCTTC. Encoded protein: CASRLQGAYGYTF.

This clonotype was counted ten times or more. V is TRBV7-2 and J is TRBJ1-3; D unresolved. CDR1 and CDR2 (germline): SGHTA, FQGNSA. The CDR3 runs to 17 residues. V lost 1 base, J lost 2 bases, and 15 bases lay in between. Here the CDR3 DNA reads TGTGCCAGCAGCTTAGAGAGTCGGCAGGCGCCTGGAAACACCATATATTTT. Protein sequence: CASSLESRQAPGNTIYF.

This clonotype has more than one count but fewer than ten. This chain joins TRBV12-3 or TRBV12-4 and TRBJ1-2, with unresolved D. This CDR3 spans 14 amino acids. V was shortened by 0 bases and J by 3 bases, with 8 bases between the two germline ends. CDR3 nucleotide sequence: TGTGCCAGCAGTTTAGCTAGTCAGTACTATGGCTACACCTTC. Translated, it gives CASSLASQYYGYTF.

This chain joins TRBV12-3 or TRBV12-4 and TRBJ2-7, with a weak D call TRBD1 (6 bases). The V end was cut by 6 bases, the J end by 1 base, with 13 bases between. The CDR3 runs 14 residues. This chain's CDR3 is CASSTGLLSYEQYF. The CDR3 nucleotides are TGTGCCAGCAGCACAGGGCTTCTATCCTACGAGCAGTACTTC.

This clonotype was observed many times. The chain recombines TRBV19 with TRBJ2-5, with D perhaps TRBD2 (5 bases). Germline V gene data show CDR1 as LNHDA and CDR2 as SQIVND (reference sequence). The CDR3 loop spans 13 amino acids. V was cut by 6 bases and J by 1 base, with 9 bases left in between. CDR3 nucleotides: TGTGCCAGTAGCGACCGGGGCCAAGAGACCCAGTACTTC. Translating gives CASSDRGQETQYF.

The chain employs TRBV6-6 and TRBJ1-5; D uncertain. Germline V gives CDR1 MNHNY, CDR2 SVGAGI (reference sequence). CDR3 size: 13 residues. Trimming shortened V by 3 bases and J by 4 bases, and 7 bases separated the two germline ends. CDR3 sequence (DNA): TGTGCCAGCAGTTATACAGTAAATCAGCCCCAGCATTTT. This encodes CASSYTVNQPQHF.

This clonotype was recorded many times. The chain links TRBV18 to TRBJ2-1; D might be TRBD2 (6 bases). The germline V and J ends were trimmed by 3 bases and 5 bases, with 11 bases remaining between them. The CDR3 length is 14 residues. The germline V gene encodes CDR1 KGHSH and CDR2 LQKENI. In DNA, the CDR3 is TGTGCCAGCTCACCGGAGGGGCGGAACAATGAGCAGTTCTTC. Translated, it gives CASSPEGRNNEQFF.

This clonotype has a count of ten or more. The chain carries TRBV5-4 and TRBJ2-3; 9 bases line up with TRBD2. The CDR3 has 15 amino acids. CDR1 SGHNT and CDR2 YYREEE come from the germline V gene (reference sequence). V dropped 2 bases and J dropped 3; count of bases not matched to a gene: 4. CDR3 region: CASSLRGGETDTQYF. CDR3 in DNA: TGTGCCAGCAGCTTACGCGGGGGGGAGACAGATACGCAGTATTTT.

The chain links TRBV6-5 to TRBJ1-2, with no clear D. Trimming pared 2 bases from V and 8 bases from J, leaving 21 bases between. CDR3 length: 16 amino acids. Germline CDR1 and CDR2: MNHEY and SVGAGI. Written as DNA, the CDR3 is TGTGCCAGCAGTTACCTAAAAAGGACGGTTGAGAGCGGCTACACCTTC. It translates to CASSYLKRTVESGYTF.

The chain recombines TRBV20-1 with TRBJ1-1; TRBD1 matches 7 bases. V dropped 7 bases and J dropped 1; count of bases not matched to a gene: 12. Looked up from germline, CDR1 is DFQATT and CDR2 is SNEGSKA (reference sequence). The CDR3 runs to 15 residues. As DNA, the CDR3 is TGCAGTGTAACAGGGGTTAAGGATACGAACACTGAAGCTTTCTTT. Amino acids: CSVTGVKDTNTEAFF.

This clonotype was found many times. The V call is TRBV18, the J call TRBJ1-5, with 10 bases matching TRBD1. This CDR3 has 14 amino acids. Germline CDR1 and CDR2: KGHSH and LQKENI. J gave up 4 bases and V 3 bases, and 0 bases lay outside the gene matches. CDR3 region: CASSPDRGNQPQHF. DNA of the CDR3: TGTGCCAGCTCACCGGACAGGGGGAATCAGCCCCAGCATTTT.

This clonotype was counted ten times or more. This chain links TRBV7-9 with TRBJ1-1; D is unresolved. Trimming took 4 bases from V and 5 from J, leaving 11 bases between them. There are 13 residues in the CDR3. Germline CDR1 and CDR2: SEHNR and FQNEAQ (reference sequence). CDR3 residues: CASSSPGGTEAFF. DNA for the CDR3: TGTGCCAGCAGCTCCCCGGGAGGGACTGAAGCTTTCTTT.

In DNA form, the CDR3 reads TGTGCCAGCAGTTTGGGATTTTCATATAATTCACCCCTCCACTTT. It yields the protein CASSLGFSYNSPLHF. The chain joins TRBV12-3 or TRBV12-4 to TRBJ1-6, with D unresolved. Trimming took 3 bases from V and 4 from J, leaving 10 bases between them. This CDR3 comprises 15 residues.

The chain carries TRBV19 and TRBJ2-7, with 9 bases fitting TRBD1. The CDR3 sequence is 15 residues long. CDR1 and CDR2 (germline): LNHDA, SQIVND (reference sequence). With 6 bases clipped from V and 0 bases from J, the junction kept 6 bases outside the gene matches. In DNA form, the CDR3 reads TGTGCCAGTAGCCCGGGGGACAGGGACTCCTACGAGCAGTACTTC. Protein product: CASSPGDRDSYEQYF.